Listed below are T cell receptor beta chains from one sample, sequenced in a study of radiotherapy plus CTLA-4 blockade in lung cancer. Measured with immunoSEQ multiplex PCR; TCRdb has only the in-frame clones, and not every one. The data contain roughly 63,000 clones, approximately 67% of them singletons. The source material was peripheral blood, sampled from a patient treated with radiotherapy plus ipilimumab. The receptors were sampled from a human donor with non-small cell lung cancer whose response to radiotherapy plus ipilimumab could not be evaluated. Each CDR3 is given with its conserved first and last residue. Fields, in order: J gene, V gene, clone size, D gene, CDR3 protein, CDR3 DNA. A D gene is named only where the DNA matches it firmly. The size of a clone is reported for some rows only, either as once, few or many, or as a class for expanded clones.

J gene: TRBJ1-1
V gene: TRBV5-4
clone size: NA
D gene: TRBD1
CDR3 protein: CASSSMDRGHDEAFF
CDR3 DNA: TGTGCCAGCAGCTCAATGGACAGGGGGCATGATGAAGCTTTCTTT

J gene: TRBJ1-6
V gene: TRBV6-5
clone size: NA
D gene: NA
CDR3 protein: CASSYSYSSNSPLHF
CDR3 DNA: TGTGCCAGCAGTTACTCGTACAGCAGTAATTCACCCCTCCACTTT

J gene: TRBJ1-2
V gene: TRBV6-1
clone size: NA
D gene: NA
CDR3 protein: CASRRAQGLYGYTF
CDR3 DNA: TGTGCCAGCAGAAGAGCGCAGGGCCTCTATGGCTACACCTTC

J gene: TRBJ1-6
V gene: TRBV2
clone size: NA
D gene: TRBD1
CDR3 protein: CASRDRNNSPLHF
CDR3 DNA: TGTGCCAGCAGGGACAGGAATAATTCACCCCTCCACTTT

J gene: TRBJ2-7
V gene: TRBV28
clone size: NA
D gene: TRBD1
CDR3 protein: CASSPHPGTGPSEQYF
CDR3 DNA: TGTGCCAGCAGTCCGCACCCCGGGACAGGCCCCTCCGAGCAGTACTTC

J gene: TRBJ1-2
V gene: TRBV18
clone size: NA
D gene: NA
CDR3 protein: CASSRGRDYGYTF
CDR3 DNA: TGTGCCAGCTCACGGGGGCGGGACTATGGCTACACCTTC

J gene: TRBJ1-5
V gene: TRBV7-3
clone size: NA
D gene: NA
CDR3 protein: CASSLGGAGNQPQHF
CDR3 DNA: TGTGCCAGCAGCTTAGGGGGGGCTGGCAATCAGCCCCAGCATTTT

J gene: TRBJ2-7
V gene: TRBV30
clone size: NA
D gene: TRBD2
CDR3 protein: CAWSLAGGYEQYF
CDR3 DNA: TGTGCCTGGAGTTTAGCGGGGGGCTACGAGCAGTACTTC

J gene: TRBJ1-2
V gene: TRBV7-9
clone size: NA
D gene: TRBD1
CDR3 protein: CASSLGTGFYGYTF
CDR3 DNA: TGTGCCAGCAGCTTAGGGACAGGGTTCTATGGCTACACCTTC

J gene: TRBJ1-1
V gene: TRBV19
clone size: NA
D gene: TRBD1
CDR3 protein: CASSRGTELNTEAFF
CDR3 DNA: TGTGCCAGTAGTAGGGGGACAGAGCTTAACACTGAAGCTTTCTTT

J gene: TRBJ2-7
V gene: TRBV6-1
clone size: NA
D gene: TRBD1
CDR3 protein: CASKQGALGEQYF
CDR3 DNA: TGTGCCAGCAAACAGGGGGCGCTTGGCGAGCAGTACTTC

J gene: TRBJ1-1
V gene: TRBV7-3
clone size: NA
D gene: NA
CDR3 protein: CASSLPHTEAFF
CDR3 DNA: TGTGCCAGCAGCCTCCCTCACACTGAAGCTTTCTTT

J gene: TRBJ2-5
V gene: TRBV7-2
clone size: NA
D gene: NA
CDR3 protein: CASSLMGSQETQYF
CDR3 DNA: TGTGCCAGCAGCTTAATGGGCAGCCAAGAGACCCAGTACTTC

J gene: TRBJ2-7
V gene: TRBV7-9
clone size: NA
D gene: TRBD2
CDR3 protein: CASSLDPWRELPPHEQYF
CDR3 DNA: TGTGCCAGCAGCTTAGATCCTTGGCGGGAGCTTCCACCCCACGAGCAGTACTTC

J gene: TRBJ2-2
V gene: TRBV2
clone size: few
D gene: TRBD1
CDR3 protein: CASSNSGTGVGELFF
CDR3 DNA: TGTGCCAGCTCCAACTCCGGGACAGGGGTCGGGGAGCTGTTTTTT

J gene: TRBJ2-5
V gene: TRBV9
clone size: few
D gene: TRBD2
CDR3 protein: CASSVGASGSLETQYF
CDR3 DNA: TGTGCCAGCAGCGTAGGCGCTAGCGGGAGTCTAGAGACCCAGTACTTC

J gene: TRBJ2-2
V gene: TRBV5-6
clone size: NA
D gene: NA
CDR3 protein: CASSSPGVRGTGELFF
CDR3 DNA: TGTGCCAGCAGCTCACCGGGAGTGAGAGGAACCGGGGAGCTGTTTTTT

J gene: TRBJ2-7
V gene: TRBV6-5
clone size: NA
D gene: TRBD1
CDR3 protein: CASSSGLGTAYEQYF
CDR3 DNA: TGTGCCAGCAGTTCCGGGTTAGGGACAGCGTACGAGCAGTACTTC

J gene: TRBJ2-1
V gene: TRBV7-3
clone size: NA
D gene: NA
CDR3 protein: CASSQQGNEQFF
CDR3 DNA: TGTGCCAGCAGCCAACAGGGCAATGAGCAGTTCTTC

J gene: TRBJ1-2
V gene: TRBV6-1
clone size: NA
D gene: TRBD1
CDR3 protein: CASLQGPYDYGYTF
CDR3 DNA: TGTGCCAGCTTACAGGGGCCTTATGACTATGGCTACACCTTC

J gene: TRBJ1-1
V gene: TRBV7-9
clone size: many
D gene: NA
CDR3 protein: CASSLGQIDRAFF
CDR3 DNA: TGTGCCAGCAGCTTAGGACAGATTGATAGGGCTTTCTTT

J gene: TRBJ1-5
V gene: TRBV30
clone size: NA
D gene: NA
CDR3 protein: CAWSPGQYSNQPQHF
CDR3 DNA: TGTGCCTGGAGTCCTGGACAGTATAGCAATCAGCCCCAGCATTTT

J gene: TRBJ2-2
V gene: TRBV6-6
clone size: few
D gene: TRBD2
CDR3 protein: CASSSVRGAGELFF
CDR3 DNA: TGTGCCAGCAGTTCAGTCCGGGGGGCCGGGGAGCTGTTTTTT

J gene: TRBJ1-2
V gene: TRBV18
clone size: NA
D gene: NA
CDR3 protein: CASSPPSGRWDGYTF
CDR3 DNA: TGTGCCAGCTCACCACCATCAGGAAGGTGGGATGGCTACACCTTC

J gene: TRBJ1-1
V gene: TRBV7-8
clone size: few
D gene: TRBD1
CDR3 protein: CASSPGQGQGVNTEAFF
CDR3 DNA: TGTGCCAGCAGCCCCGGACAGGGTCAGGGGGTGAACACTGAAGCTTTCTTT

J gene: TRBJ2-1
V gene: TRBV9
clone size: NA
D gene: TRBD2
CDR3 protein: CASSRPSGSSYNEQFF
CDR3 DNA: TGTGCCAGCAGCCGCCCTAGCGGGAGCTCCTACAATGAGCAGTTCTTC

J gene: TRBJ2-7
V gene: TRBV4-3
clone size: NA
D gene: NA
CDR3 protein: CASSQEAWSPTYEQYF
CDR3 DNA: TGCGCCAGCAGCCAAGAGGCCTGGTCACCGACCTACGAGCAGTACTTC

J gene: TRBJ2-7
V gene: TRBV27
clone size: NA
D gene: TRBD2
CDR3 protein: CASSLILGGGDEQYF
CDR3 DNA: TGTGCCAGCAGTTTAATCCTTGGGGGAGGGGACGAGCAGTACTTC

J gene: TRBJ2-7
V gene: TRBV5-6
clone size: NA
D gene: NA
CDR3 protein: CASSLVYRGGGEQYF
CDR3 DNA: TGTGCCAGCAGCTTGGTCTACAGGGGGGGCGGCGAGCAGTACTTC

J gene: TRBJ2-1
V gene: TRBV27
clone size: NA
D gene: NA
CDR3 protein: CASGGGAGYNEQFF
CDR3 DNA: TGTGCCAGTGGAGGGGGGGCCGGGTACAATGAGCAGTTCTTC

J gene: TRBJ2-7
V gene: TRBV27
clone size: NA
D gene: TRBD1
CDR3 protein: CASSLQGAYEQYF
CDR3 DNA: TGTGCCAGCAGCCTACAGGGGGCCTACGAGCAGTACTTC

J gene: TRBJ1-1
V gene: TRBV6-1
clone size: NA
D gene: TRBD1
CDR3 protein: CASSLGTGFGTEAFF
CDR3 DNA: TGTGCCAGCAGCCTTGGGACAGGGTTCGGCACTGAAGCTTTCTTT

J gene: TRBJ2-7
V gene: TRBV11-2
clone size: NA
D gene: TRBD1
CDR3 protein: CASSLDLDRGYEQYF
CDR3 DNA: TGTGCCAGCAGCTTAGACTTGGACAGGGGGTACGAGCAGTACTTC

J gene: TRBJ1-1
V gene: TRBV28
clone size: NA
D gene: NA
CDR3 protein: CASSPSTNTEAFF
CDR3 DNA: TGTGCCAGCAGTCCTTCTACGAACACTGAAGCTTTCTTT

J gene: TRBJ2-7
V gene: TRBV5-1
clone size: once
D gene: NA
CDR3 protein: CASSLWGPNYEQYF
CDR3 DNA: TGCGCCAGCAGCTTGTGGGGGCCAAACTACGAGCAGTACTTC

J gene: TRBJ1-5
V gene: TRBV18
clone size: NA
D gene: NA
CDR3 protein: CASSPDSNQPQHF
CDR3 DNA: TGTGCCAGCTCACCCGACAGTAATCAGCCCCAGCATTTT

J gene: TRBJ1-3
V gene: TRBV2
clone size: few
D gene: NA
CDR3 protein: CASSEVVGMAGNTIYF
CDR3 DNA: TGTGCCAGCAGTGAAGTGGTGGGCATGGCTGGAAACACCATATATTTT

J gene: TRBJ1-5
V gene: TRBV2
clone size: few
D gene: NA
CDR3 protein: CASSDRFVAQPQHF
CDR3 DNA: TGTGCCAGCAGTGACCGGTTCGTTGCCCAGCCCCAGCATTTT

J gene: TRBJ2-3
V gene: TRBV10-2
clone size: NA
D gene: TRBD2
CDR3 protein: CASSELLAGLSTDTQYF
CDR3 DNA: TGCGCCAGCAGTGAACTACTAGCGGGCCTAAGCACAGATACGCAGTATTTT

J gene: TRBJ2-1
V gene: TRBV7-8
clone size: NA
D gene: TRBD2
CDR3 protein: CASSLVGTSGVISYNEQFF
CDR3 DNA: TGTGCCAGCAGCTTAGTGGGGACTAGCGGGGTGATCTCCTACAATGAGCAGTTCTTC

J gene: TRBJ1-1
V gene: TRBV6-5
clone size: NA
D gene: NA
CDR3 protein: CASSRVRGSEAFF
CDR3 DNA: TGTGCCAGCAGTAGAGTTAGGGGTTCTGAAGCTTTCTTT

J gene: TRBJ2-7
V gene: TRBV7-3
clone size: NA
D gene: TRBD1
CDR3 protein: CASSSGQASYEQYF
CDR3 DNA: TGTGCCAGCAGCTCGGGACAGGCATCCTACGAGCAGTACTTC

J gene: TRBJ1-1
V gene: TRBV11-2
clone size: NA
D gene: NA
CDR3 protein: CASSLRGQNTEAFF
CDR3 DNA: TGTGCCAGCAGCTTGCGGGGGCAGAACACTGAAGCTTTCTTT

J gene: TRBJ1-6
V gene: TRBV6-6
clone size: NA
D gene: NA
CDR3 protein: CASSYGGGIGSPLHF
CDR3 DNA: TGTGCCAGCAGTTACGGGGGAGGGATAGGCTCACCCCTCCACTTT

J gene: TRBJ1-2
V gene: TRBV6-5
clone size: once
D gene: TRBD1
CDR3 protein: CASRAGGSYGYTF
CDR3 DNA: TGTGCCTCCCGGGCAGGGGGTAGCTATGGCTACACCTTC

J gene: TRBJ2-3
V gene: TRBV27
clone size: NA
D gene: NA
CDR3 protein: CASRPGIGTDTQYF
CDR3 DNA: TGTGCCAGCAGACCGGGGATTGGCACAGATACGCAGTATTTT

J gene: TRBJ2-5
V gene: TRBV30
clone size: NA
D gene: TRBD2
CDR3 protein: CAWTGGVQETQYF
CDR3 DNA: TGTGCCTGGACGGGGGGGGTCCAAGAGACCCAGTACTTC

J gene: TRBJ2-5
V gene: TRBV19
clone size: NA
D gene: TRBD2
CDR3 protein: CASSRGGGSPETQYF
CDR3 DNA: TGTGCCAGTAGTCGGGGCGGGGGGAGCCCGGAGACCCAGTACTTC

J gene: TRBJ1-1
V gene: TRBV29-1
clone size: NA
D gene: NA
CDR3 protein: CSVVSWREPMNTEAFF
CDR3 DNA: TGCAGCGTTGTGTCGTGGAGGGAGCCAATGAACACTGAAGCTTTCTTT

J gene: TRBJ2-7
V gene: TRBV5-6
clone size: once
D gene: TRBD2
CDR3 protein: CASSSGGLSIYEQYF
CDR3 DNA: TGTGCCAGCAGTAGCGGGGGGCTCTCGATCTACGAGCAGTACTTC

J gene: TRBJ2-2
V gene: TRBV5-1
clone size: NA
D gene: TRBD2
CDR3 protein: CASSLQAGVTGELFF
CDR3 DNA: TGCGCCAGCAGCTTGCAAGCGGGGGTGACCGGGGAGCTGTTTTTT

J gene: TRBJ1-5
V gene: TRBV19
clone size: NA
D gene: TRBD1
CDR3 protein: CASSPSTGGSGQPQHF
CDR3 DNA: TGTGCCAGTAGTCCTTCGACAGGGGGCTCCGGTCAGCCCCAGCATTTT

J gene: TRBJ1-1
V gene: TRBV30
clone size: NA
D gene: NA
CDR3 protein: CAWSVQKNTEAFF
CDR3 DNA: TGTGCCTGGAGTGTACAGAAGAACACTGAAGCTTTCTTT

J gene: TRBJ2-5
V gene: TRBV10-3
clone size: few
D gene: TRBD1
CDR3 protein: CAISARQGETQYF
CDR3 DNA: TGTGCCATCAGTGCGAGACAGGGGGAGACCCAGTACTTC

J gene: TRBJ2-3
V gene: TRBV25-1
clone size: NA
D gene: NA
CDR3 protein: CASSEIASRHTDTQYF
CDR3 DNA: TGTGCCAGCAGTGAAATCGCTAGTCGGCACACAGATACGCAGTATTTT

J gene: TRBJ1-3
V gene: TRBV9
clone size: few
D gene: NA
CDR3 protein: CASSAQVAGNTIYF
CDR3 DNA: TGTGCCAGCAGCGCTCAGGTAGCGGGAAACACCATATATTTT

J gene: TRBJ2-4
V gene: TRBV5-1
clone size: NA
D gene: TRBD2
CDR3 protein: CASSSYSGRNGIQYF
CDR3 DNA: TGCGCCAGCAGCTCTTATAGCGGGAGAAACGGCATTCAGTACTTC